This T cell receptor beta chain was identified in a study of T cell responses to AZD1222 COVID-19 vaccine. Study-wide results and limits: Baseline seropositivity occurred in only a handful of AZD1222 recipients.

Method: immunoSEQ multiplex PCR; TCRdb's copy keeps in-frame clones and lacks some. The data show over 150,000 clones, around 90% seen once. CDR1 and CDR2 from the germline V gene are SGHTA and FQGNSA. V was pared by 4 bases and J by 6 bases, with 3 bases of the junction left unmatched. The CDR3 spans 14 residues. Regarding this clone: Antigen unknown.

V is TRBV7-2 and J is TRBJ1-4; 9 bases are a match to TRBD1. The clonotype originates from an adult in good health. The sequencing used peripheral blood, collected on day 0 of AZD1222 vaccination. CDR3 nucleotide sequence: TGTGCCAGCAGCTCGGACAGGGGCTATGAAAAACTGTTTTTT. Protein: CASSSDRGYEKLFF.